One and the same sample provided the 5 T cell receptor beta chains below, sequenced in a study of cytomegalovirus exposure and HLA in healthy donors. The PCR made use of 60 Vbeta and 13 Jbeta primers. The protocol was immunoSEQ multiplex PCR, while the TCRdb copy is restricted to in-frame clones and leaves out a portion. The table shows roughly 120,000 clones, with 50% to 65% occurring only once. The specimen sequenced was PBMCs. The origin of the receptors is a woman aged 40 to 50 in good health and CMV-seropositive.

As DNA, the CDR3 is TGTGCCAGTAGGAATCGGGACAGGAACTATTATGGCTACACCTTC. Residues: CASRNRDRNYYGYTF. This sequence joins TRBV19 and TRBJ1-2; 8 bases map to TRBD1. CDR1 and CDR2 (germline): LNHDA, SQIVND (reference sequence). The CDR3 sequence is 15 residues long. The ends lost 6 bases at V and 5 bases at J; junction bases unmatched: 11.

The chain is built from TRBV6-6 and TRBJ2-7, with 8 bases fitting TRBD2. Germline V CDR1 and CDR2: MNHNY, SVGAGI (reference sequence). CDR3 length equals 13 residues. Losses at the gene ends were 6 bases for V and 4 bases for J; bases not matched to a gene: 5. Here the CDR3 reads CASSSGRRYEQYF. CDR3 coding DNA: TGTGCCAGCAGCAGCGGGAGAAGGTACGAGCAGTACTTC.

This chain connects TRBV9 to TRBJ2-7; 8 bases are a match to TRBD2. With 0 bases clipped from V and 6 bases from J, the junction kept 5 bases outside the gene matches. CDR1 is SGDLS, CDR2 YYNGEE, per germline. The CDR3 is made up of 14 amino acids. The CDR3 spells CASSVDGLASEQYF. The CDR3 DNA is TGTGCCAGCAGCGTAGATGGACTAGCTTCCGAGCAGTACTTC.

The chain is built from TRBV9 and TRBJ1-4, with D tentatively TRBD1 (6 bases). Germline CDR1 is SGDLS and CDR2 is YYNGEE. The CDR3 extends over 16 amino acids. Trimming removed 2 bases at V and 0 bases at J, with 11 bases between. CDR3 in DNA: TGTGCCAGCAGCGTGAGGGGGGGGGCAACTAATGAAAAACTGTTTTTT. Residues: CASSVRGGATNEKLFF. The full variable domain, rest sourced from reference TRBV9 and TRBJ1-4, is DSGVTQTPKHLITATGQRVTLRCSPRSGDLSVYWYQQSLDQGLQFLIQYYNGEERAKGNILERFSAQQFPDLHSELNLSSLELGDSALYFCASSVRGGATNEKLFFGSGTQLSVL.

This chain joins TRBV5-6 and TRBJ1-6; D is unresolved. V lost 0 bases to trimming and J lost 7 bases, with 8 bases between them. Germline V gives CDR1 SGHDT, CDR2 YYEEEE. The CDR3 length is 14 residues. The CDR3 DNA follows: TGTGCCAGCAGCTTGGGGCAGATCAATTCACCCCTCCACTTT. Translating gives CASSLGQINSPLHF.